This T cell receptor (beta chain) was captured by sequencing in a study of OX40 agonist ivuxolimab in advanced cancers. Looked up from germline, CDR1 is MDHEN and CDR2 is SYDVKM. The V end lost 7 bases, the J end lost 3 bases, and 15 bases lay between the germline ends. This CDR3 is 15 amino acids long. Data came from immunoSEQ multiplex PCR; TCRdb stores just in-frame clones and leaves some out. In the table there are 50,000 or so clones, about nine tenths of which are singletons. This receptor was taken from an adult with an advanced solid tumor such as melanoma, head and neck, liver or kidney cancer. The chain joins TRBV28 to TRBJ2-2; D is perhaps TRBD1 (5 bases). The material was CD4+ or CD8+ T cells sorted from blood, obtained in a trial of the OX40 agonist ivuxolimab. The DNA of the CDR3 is TGTGCCAGCAATCCCGCAGGGAAAGACACCGGGGAGCTGTTTTTT. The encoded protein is CASNPAGKDTGELFF.